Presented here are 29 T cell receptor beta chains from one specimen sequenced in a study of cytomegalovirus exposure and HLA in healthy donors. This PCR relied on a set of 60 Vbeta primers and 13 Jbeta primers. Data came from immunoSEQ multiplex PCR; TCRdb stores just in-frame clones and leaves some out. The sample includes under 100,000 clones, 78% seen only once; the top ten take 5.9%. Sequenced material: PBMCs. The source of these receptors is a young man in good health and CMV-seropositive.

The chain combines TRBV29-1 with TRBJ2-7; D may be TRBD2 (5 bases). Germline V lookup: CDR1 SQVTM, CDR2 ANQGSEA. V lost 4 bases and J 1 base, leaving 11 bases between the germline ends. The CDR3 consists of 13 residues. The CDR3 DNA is TGCAGCGTTGTGAGGGTTGGGTCCTACGAGCAGTACTTC. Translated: CSVVRVGSYEQYF.

CDR3 DNA sequence: TGTGCCAGCAGCTTAGGGACACAAGGGGCCGAAGCTTTCTTT. Amino acid sequence: CASSLGTQGAEAFF. The V call is TRBV7-8, the J call TRBJ1-1, with D tentatively TRBD1 (5 bases). The length of the CDR3 is 14 residues. With 1 base removed from V and 8 bases from J, the gap between germline ends came to 14 bases. Germline V lookup: CDR1 SGHVS, CDR2 FQNEAQ.

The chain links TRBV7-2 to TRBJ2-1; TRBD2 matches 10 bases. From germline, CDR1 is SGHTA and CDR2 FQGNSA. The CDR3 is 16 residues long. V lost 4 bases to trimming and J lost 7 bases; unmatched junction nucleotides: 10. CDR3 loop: CASSSPSGSLLNEQFF. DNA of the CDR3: TGTGCCAGCAGCTCACCTAGCGGGAGTCTTCTGAATGAGCAGTTCTTC.

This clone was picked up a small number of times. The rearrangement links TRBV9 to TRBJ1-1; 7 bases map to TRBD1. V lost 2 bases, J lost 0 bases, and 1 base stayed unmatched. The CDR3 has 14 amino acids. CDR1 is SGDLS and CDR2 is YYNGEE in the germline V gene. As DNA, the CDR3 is TGTGCCAGCAGCGTGACAGGGATGAACACTGAAGCTTTCTTT. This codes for CASSVTGMNTEAFF. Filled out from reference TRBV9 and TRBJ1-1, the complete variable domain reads DSGVTQTPKHLITATGQRVTLRCSPRSGDLSVYWYQQSLDQGLQFLIQYYNGEERAKGNILERFSAQQFPDLHSELNLSSLELGDSALYFCASSVTGMNTEAFFGQGTRLTVV.

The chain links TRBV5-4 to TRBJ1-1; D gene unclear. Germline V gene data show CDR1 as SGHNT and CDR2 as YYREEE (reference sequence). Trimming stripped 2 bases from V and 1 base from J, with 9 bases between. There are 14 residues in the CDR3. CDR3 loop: CASSFLEGNTEAFF. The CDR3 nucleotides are TGTGCCAGCAGCTTCCTTGAGGGGAACACTGAAGCTTTCTTT.

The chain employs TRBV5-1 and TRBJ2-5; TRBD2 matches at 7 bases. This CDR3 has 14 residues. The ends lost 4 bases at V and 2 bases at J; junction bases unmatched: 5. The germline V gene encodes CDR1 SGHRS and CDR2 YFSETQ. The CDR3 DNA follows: TGCGCCAGCAGCATAGCGGGTATGCAAGAGACCCAGTACTTC. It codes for CASSIAGMQETQYF.

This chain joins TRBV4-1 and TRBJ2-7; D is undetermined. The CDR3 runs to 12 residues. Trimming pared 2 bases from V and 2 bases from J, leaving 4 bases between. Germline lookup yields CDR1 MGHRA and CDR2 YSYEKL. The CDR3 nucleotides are TGCGCCAGCAGCCAATCGGCCTACGAGCAGTACTTC. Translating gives CASSQSAYEQYF.

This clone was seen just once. CDR3 in amino acids: CASRGGAANTGELFF. The CDR3 DNA is TGTGCCAGCAGAGGAGGAGCCGCGAACACCGGGGAGCTGTTTTTT. The rearrangement uses TRBV25-1 and TRBJ2-2; weak D call: TRBD2 (5 bases). This CDR3 comprises 15 residues. Looked up from germline, CDR1 is MGHDK and CDR2 is SYGVNS. V was pared by 6 bases and J by 0 bases, with 11 bases between.

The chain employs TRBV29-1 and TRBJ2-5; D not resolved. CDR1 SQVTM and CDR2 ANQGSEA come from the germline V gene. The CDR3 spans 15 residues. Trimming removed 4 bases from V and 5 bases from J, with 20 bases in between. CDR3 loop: CSVGFTVALGETQYF. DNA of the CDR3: TGCAGCGTTGGTTTCACGGTGGCACTCGGGGAGACCCAGTACTTC. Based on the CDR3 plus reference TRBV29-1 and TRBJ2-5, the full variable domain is SAVISQKPSRDICQRGTSLTIQCQVDSQVTMMFWYRQQPGQSLTLIATANQGSEATYESGFVIDKFPISRPNLTFSTLTVSNMSPEDSSIYLCSVGFTVALGETQYFGPGTRLLVL.

The CDR3 loop is CASRPDRGSDTEAFF. The CDR3 DNA sequence: TGTGCCAGCAGGCCTGACAGGGGATCGGACACTGAAGCTTTCTTT. The rearrangement joins TRBV6-5 to TRBJ1-1; 8 bases fit TRBD1. The V gene end was trimmed by 6 bases and the J gene end by 3 bases; junction bases not matched to a gene: 9. The CDR3 has 15 amino acids. Germline CDR1 reads MNHEY; CDR2 reads SVGAGI.

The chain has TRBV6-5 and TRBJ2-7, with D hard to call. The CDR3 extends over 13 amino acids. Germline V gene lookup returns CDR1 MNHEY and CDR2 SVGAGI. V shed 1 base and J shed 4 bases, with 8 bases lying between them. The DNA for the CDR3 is TGTGCCAGCAGTTACTATGGAGCATACGAGCAGTACTTC. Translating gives CASSYYGAYEQYF.

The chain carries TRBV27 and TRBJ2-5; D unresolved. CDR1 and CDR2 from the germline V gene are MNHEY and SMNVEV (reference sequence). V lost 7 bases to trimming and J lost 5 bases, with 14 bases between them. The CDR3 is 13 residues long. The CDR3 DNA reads TGTGCCAGCACCTCCTCCGGGTTGGAGACCCAGTACTTC. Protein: CASTSSGLETQYF.

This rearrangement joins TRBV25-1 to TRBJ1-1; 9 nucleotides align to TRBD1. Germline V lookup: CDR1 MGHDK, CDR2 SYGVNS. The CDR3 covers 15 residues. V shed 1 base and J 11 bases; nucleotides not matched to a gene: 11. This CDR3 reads CASSELLTQGAPAFF. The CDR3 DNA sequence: TGTGCCAGCAGTGAATTACTCACACAGGGGGCGCCGGCTTTCTTT.

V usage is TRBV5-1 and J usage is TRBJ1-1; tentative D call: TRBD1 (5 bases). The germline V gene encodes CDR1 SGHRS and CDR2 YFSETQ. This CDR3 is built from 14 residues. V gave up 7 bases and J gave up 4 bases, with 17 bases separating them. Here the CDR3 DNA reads TGCGCCAGCTCCCTGGGGGGGAAGAGCACTGAAGCTTTCTTT. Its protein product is CASSLGGKSTEAFF.

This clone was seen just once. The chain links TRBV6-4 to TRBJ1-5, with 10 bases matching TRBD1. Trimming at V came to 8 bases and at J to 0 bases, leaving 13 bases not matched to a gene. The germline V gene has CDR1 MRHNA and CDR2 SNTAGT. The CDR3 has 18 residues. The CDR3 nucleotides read TGTGCCAGCGGAACCGGGACAGGGGAAGCTTCTAGCAATCAGCCCCAGCATTTT. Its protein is CASGTGTGEASSNQPQHF.

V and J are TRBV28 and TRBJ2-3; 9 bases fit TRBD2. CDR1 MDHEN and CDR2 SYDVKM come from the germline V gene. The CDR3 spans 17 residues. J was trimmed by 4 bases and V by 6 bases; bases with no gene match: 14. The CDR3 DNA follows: TGTGCCAGCAGCTCTATGCGGGAGGGCCGAGTGTCAGATACGCAGTATTTT. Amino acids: CASSSMREGRVSDTQYF.

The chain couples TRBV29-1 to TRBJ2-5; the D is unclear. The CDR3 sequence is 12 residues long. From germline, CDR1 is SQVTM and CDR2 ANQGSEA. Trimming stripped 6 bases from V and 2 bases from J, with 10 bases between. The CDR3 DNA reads TGCAGCGTCCTGGCCAATCAAGAGACCCAGTACTTC. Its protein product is CSVLANQETQYF.

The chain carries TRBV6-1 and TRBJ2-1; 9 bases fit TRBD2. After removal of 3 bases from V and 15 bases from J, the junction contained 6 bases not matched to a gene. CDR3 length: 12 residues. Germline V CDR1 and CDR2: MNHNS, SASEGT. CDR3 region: CASSEAGGPGFF. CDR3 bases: TGTGCCAGCAGTGAGGCGGGAGGGCCGGGGTTCTTC.

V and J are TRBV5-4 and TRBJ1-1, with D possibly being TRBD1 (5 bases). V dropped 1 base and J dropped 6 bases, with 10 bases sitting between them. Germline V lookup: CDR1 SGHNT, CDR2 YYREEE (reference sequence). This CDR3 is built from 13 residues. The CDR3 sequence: CASSLMQGAEAFF. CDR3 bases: TGTGCCAGCAGCTTGATGCAGGGCGCTGAAGCTTTCTTT.

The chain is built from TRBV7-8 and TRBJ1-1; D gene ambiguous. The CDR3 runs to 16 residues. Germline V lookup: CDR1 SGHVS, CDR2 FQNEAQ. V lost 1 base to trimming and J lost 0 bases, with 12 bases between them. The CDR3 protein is CASSLVGALMNTEAFF. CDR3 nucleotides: TGTGCCAGCAGCTTAGTAGGAGCTCTCATGAACACTGAAGCTTTCTTT.

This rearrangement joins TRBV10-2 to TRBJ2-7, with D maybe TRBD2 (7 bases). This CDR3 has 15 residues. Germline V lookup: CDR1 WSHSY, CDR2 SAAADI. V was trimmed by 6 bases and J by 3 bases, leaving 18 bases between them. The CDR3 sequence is CASSVGGGPLYEQYF. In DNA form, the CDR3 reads TGCGCCAGCAGCGTAGGGGGGGGCCCCCTCTACGAGCAGTACTTC.

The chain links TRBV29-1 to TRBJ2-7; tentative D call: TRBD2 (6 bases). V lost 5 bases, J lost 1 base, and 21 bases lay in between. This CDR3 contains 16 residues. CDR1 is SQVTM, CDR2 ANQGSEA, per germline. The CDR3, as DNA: TGCAGCGTTTCGTCGGGGGACCCTCCACGATCCTACGAGCAGTACTTC. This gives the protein CSVSSGDPPRSYEQYF.

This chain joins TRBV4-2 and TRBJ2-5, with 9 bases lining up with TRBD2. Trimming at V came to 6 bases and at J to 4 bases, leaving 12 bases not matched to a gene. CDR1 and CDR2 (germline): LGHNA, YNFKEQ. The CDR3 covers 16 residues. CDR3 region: CASRRLAGAISETQYF. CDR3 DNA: TGTGCCAGCAGACGATTAGCGGGAGCGATATCAGAGACCCAGTACTTC.

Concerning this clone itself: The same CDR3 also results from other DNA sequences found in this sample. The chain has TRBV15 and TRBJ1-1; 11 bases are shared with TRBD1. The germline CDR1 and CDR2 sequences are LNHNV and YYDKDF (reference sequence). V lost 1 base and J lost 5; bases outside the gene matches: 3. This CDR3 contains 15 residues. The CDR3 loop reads CATSRAGTGGTEAFF. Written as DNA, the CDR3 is TGTGCCACCAGCAGAGCAGGGACAGGGGGAACTGAAGCTTTCTTT. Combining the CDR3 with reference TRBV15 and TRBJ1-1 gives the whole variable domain DAMVIQNPRYQVTQFGKPVTLSCSQTLNHNVMYWYQQKSSQAPKLLFHYYDKDFNNEADTPDNFQSRRPNTSFCFLDIRSPGLGDTAMYLCATSRAGTGGTEAFFGQGTRLTVV.

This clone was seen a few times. The CDR3 reads CASRGGGASGQETQYF. The CDR3 region has the DNA TGTGCCAGCAGGGGGGGAGGGGCTAGCGGTCAAGAGACCCAGTACTTC. The V call is TRBV5-6, the J call TRBJ2-5; TRBD2 matches at 7 bases. V lost 5 bases and J lost 2; bases outside the gene matches: 12. The length of the CDR3 is 16 residues. Germline V gene sequence: CDR1 SGHDT, CDR2 YYEEEE.

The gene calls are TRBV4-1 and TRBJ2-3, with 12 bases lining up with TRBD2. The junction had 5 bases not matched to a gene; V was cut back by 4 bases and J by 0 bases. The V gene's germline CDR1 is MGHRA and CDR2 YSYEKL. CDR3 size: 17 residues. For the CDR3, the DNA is TGCGCCAGCAGCCCATGGACTAGCGGGGCTAGCACAGATACGCAGTATTTT. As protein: CASSPWTSGASTDTQYF.

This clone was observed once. Here the CDR3 reads CASSGRLDGGTDTQYF. CDR3 in DNA: TGTGCCAGCAGCGGGAGACTAGACGGTGGCACAGATACGCAGTATTTT. The rearrangement uses TRBV9 and TRBJ2-3; perhaps TRBD2 as D (6 bases). There are 16 residues in the CDR3. Trimming took 3 bases from V and 1 from J, leaving 15 bases between them. Germline V CDR1 and CDR2: SGDLS, YYNGEE. Full variable domain (remainder filled in from reference TRBV9 and TRBJ2-3): DSGVTQTPKHLITATGQRVTLRCSPRSGDLSVYWYQQSLDQGLQFLIQYYNGEERAKGNILERFSAQQFPDLHSELNLSSLELGDSALYFCASSGRLDGGTDTQYFGPGTRLTVL.

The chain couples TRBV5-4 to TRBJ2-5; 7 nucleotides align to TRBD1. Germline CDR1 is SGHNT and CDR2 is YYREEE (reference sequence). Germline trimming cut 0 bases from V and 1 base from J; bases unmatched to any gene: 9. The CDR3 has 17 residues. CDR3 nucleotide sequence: TGTGCCAGCAGCTTGGGCCCAAATGGACAGGCCCAAGAGACCCAGTACTTC. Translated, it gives CASSLGPNGQAQETQYF.

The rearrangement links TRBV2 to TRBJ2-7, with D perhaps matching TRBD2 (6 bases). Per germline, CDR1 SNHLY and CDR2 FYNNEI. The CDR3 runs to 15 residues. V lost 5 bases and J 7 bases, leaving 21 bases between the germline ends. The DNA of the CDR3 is TGTGCCAGCAGTTTTCCGGGACTCCCTCCCGGGGAGCAGTACTTC. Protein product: CASSFPGLPPGEQYF.